The 29 T cell receptor beta chains in this list originate from one sample, sequenced in a study of regulatory T cells in long-lasting Graves disease. With iRepertoire HTBI primers and Arm-PCR of CDR3 regions, TCR beta libraries were built. MiXCR was run by TCRdb on the multiplex PCR reads, yielding one entry per CDR3 protein. The sample records 350,000 to 450,000 distinct CDR3 sequences, approximately 15% being singletons. The time point here: newly diagnosed GD, antithyroid drugs for less than 3 months. The TCR library used RNA extracted from PBMCs. This same sample was also taken into another study, of T cells in Graves' hyperthyroidism and ophthalmopathy.

The material was peripheral blood mononuclear cells (PBMCs), obtained at new diagnosis, from a patient treated with antithyroid drugs. These receptor sequences come from a man in his forties or fifties with Graves disease.

The chain links TRBV5-1 to TRBJ2-5; tentatively, D is TRBD1 (5 bases). The CDR3 spans 14 residues. Germline V CDR1 and CDR2: SGHRS, YFSETQ. V dropped 4 bases and J dropped 5 bases, with 15 bases sitting between them. This CDR3 reads CASSRNGATETQYF. In nucleotides, the CDR3 is TGCGCCAGCAGCCGCAATGGGGCGACGGAGACCCAGTACTTC.

The V call is TRBV2, the J call TRBJ1-4; TRBD1 might be the D (6 bases). The germline gives CDR1 SNHLY, CDR2 FYNNEI. Trimming shortened V by 2 bases and J by 8 bases, and 18 bases separated the two germline ends. The CDR3 length is 16 residues. CDR3 region: CASSEKRAGVEEKLFF. CDR3 DNA: TGTGCCAGCAGTGAAAAAAGGGCAGGGGTAGAGGAAAAACTGTTTTTT.

About this clonotype itself: This could be a read error, since a much larger clone is one nucleotide away. The conserved phenylalanine or tryptophan normally closing the CDR3 is absent here, so this likely arose from a read error. The chain carries TRBV28 and TRBJ1-2; 9 positions match TRBD1. V gave up 6 bases and J gave up 5 bases; unmatched junction bases: 7. Germline-derived CDR1 and CDR2 are MDHEN and SYDVKM. This CDR3 has 14 residues. The CDR3 sequence is CASSFRDRVYGYTL. The CDR3 nucleotides are TGTGCCAGCAGCTTCCGGGACAGGGTATATGGCTACACCCTC.

This clonotype appeared a few times. The genes are TRBV2 and TRBJ1-2; D is possibly TRBD1 (5 bases). Germline CDR1 is SNHLY and CDR2 is FYNNEI. The V gene lost 8 bases and the J gene lost 0 bases, with 22 bases spanning the gap. The CDR3 sequence is 17 residues long. CDR3 nucleotide sequence: TGTGCCAGCTCCGGGGCCGCTTTCAGCCAGTCTAACTATGGCTACACCTTC. This encodes CASSGAAFSQSNYGYTF.

This clonotype was counted at least ten times. V usage is TRBV4-2 and J usage is TRBJ2-7, with TRBD2 matching 8 bases. Germline V CDR1 and CDR2: LGHNA, YNFKEQ. Germline trimming cut 0 bases from V and 2 bases from J; bases unmatched to any gene: 9. The CDR3 loop spans 17 amino acids. CDR3 bases: TGTGCCAGCAGCCAAGATGCCAGCGGGGGCCCCACCTACGAGCAGTACTTC. Amino acids: CASSQDASGGPTYEQYF.

This clonotype occurred once. At one of its ends the junction is not consistent with the germline gene, which may arise from a read error. The chain links TRBV5-4 to TRBJ1-3; the D gene is possibly TRBD1 (6 bases). This CDR3 has 18 residues. Germline V gives CDR1 SGHNT, CDR2 YYREEE (reference sequence). The CDR3 loop reads CASSLRGRDGLSGNAIYF. The CDR3 nucleotides read TGTGCCAGCAGCCTCAGGGGCAGGGATGGCCTCTCTGGAAACGCCATATATTTT.

At least ten counts were recorded for this clonotype. J is TRBJ1-1 and V is TRBV30, with no clear D. This CDR3 is 13 amino acids long. Trimming removed 1 base from V and 3 bases from J, with 9 bases in between. CDR1 and CDR2 from the germline V gene are GTSNPN and SVGIG (reference sequence). CDR3 coding DNA: TGTGCCTGGAGTGACGGTACTTACACTGAAGCTTTCTTT. It translates to CAWSDGTYTEAFF.

This clonotype has only a few counts. A read error is the likely source, as a far larger clone sits one nucleotide away. This chain links TRBV2 with TRBJ2-1; the match to TRBD2 covers 11 bases. V was clipped by 1 base and J by 10 bases; unmatched bases: 9. Germline V gives CDR1 SNHLY, CDR2 FYNNEI. CDR3 length: 16 residues. The CDR3 sequence is CASSEGLAGNLYEQFF. In DNA form, the CDR3 reads TGTGCCAGCAGTGAAGGACTAGCGGGGAACCTCTACGAGCAGTTCTTC.

The CDR3 is CASTINGGHPSELFF. The DNA for the CDR3 is TGTGCCAGCACCATTAATGGGGGCCATCCCTCGGAGCTGTTTTTT. The chain is built from TRBV12-3 or TRBV12-4 and TRBJ2-2; D perhaps matches TRBD1 (6 bases). The CDR3 is made up of 15 amino acids. The ends were cut back, 7 bases at V and 10 bases at J, with 22 bases in the middle.

The rearrangement joins TRBV9 to TRBJ2-2; TRBD2 agrees at 9 bases. Germline lookup yields CDR1 SGDLS and CDR2 YYNGEE. The CDR3 is 16 residues long. The V segment lost 2 bases and the J segment 3 bases; nucleotides outside the gene matches: 5. The chain's CDR3 is CASSVDGLAYTGELFF. DNA of the CDR3: TGTGCCAGCAGCGTCGATGGACTAGCGTACACCGGGGAGCTGTTTTTT.

Note on this clonotype: Since a much larger clone is just one base distant, this may be a read error. This sequence joins TRBV30 and TRBJ2-6, with no clear D. Germline V gene sequence: CDR1 GTSNPN, CDR2 SVGIG (reference sequence). V was cut by 4 bases and J by 1 base, with 2 bases left in between. CDR3 length: 12 residues. The CDR3 loop reads CAWTSGANVLTF. The CDR3 DNA reads TGTGCCTGGACGTCTGGGGCCAACGTCCTGACTTTC. The variable domain in full, with the rest retrieved from reference TRBV30 and TRBJ2-6, is SQTIHQWPATLVQPVGSPLSLECTVEGTSNPNLYWYRQAAGRGLQLLFYSVGIGQISSEVPQNLSASRPQDRQFILSSKKLLLSDSGFYLCAWTSGANVLTFGAGSRLTVL.

This clonotype came up many times. The junction departs from the called germline gene at one end, perhaps through a read error. The V call is TRBV4-1, the J call TRBJ2-3; D unresolved. The CDR3 sequence is 12 residues long. Germline-derived CDR1 and CDR2 are MGHRA and YSYEKL. The CDR3 protein is CASSLVPDTQYF. The CDR3 DNA is TGTGCCAGCAGCTTAGTCCCAGATACGCAGTATTTT.

This clonotype was observed many times. V usage is TRBV30 and J usage is TRBJ1-5; the D is unclear. The V gene's germline CDR1 is GTSNPN and CDR2 SVGIG (reference sequence). Trimming cost V 0 bases and J 5 bases, with 8 bases left between them. This CDR3 region has 13 residues. CDR3 sequence: CAWSVRRDQPQHF. The CDR3 DNA sequence: TGTGCCTGGAGTGTAAGAAGGGATCAGCCCCAGCATTTT.

Ten or more counts support this clonotype. The rearrangement joins TRBV30 to TRBJ2-3; 8 nucleotides align to TRBD1. The germline gives CDR1 GTSNPN, CDR2 SVGIG (reference sequence). This CDR3 has 16 amino acids. Unmatched junction bases numbered 7, after V lost 0 bases and J lost 2 bases. This chain's CDR3 is CAWSVPRQGPTDTQYF. In DNA form, the CDR3 reads TGTGCCTGGAGTGTACCCCGACAGGGGCCCACAGATACGCAGTATTTT.

The table lists this clonotype with many counts. The V gene is TRBV18, the J gene TRBJ2-3; 10 bases line up with TRBD1. V trimming: 1 base; J trimming: 4 bases; junction bases outside the gene matches: 2. Germline assignment: CDR1 KGHSH and CDR2 LQKENI. There are 15 residues in the CDR3. The CDR3 loop reads CASSPRQGASDTQYF. CDR3 sequence (DNA): TGTGCCAGCTCACCACGACAGGGGGCGTCAGATACGCAGTATTTT. Combining the CDR3 with reference TRBV18 and TRBJ2-3 gives the whole variable domain NAGVMQNPRHLVRRRGQEARLRCSPMKGHSHVYWYRQLPEEGLKFMVYLQKENIIDESGMPKERFSAEFPKEGPSILRIQQVVRGDSAAYFCASSPRQGASDTQYFGPGTRLTVL.

In its sample, this clonotype was seen many times. The chain couples TRBV18 to TRBJ2-2; D is perhaps TRBD2 (6 bases). Trimming removed 1 base from V and 6 bases from J, with 9 bases in between. The CDR3 is 14 residues long. Germline V gene lookup returns CDR1 KGHSH and CDR2 LQKENI. CDR3 nucleotide sequence: TGTGCCAGCTCACCACTCGGCGGGGCCGGGGAGCTGTTTTTT. Its protein is CASSPLGGAGELFF.

This clonotype was observed many times. At one of its ends the junction is not consistent with the germline gene, which may arise from a read error. The chain joins TRBV5-1 to TRBJ1-1; 8 bases agree with TRBD1. This CDR3 contains 14 residues. Per germline, CDR1 SGHRS and CDR2 YFSETQ. In DNA form, the CDR3 reads TGTGCCAGCAGCTTGGGACAGGCGAACACTGAAGCTTTCTTT. Amino acid sequence: CASSLGQANTEAFF.

This clonotype was detected ten times or more. The chain joins TRBV28 to TRBJ1-6; 10 bases align to TRBD1. The germline CDR1 and CDR2 sequences are MDHEN and SYDVKM. This CDR3 region has 17 residues. The ends lost 6 bases at V and 6 bases at J; junction bases unmatched: 11. Written as DNA, the CDR3 is TGTGCCAGCAGAGGATACATCGGGACAGGGGCTAATTCACCCCTCCACTTT. The encoded protein is CASRGYIGTGANSPLHF.

This clonotype was detected many times. This chain uses TRBV18 with TRBJ2-7, with D unresolved. V was trimmed by 0 bases and J by 4 bases, leaving 7 bases between them. The CDR3 consists of 13 residues. Germline loops: CDR1 KGHSH, CDR2 LQKENI. The CDR3 nucleotides are TGTGCCAGCTCACCACCATCCTTTTACGAGCAGTACTTC. Translated: CASSPPSFYEQYF. The full variable domain, completed using reference TRBV18 and TRBJ2-7, is NAGVMQNPRHLVRRRGQEARLRCSPMKGHSHVYWYRQLPEEGLKFMVYLQKENIIDESGMPKERFSAEFPKEGPSILRIQQVVRGDSAAYFCASSPPSFYEQYFGPGTRLTVT.

The genes are TRBV7-2 and TRBJ2-6; 8 positions match TRBD2. The V segment lost 2 bases and the J segment 2 bases; nucleotides outside the gene matches: 8. CDR3 length: 18 amino acids. From germline, CDR1 is SGHTA and CDR2 FQGNSA. CDR3 sequence: CASSLFSGGGAGANVLTF. CDR3 nucleotide sequence: TGTGCCAGCAGCTTATTCAGCGGGGGTGGAGCTGGGGCCAACGTCCTGACTTTC.

This clonotype has a count of ten or more. This CDR3 is CASSSRGRNQPQHF. For the CDR3, the DNA is TGTGCCAGCAGTTCCAGGGGGCGCAATCAGCCCCAGCATTTT. V and J are TRBV28 and TRBJ1-5; 8 nucleotides agree with TRBD1. The CDR3 has 14 residues. The germline gives CDR1 MDHEN, CDR2 SYDVKM. V shed 4 bases, J shed 2 bases, and the junction held 1 base outside the gene matches.

This clonotype was counted many times. CDR3: CASSPHLATSHEQYF. CDR3 coding DNA: TGCGCCAGCAGCCCCCACCTAGCGACTAGCCACGAGCAGTACTTC. This chain uses TRBV5-1 with TRBJ2-7, with 7 positions matching TRBD2. The junction had 12 bases not matched to a gene; V was cut back by 4 bases and J by 5 bases. Looked up from germline, CDR1 is SGHRS and CDR2 is YFSETQ. This CDR3 comprises 15 residues.

This clonotype was observed at least ten times. The genes are TRBV18 and TRBJ1-2, with TRBD1 identical over 7 bases. Germline V CDR1 and CDR2: KGHSH, LQKENI. Trimming cost V 3 bases and J 5 bases; bases outside gene matches: 9. The CDR3 loop spans 15 amino acids. The chain's CDR3 is CASSPRQGPPYGYTF. DNA for the CDR3: TGTGCCAGCTCACCCCGACAGGGACCCCCATATGGCTACACCTTC.

At least ten counts were recorded for this clonotype. The chain is built from TRBV2 and TRBJ2-3, with D hard to call. The CDR3 loop spans 14 amino acids. Germline V CDR1 and CDR2: SNHLY, FYNNEI. V was cut by 4 bases and J by 5 bases, with 13 bases left in between. CDR3 DNA sequence: TGTGCCAGCAGTGTCGCCCGTCGTGGAGATACGCAGTATTTT. As protein: CASSVARRGDTQYF.

In this sample, this clonotype turned up many times. The J gene is TRBJ2-7, the V gene TRBV6-2 or TRBV6-3; D unclear. Germline CDR1 MNHEY, CDR2 SVGEGT. V lost 5 bases and J 4 bases, leaving 9 bases between the germline ends. The CDR3 has 12 residues. The CDR3: CASSERRYEQYF. In DNA, the CDR3 is TGTGCCAGCAGTGAACGAAGGTACGAGCAGTACTTC.

The V gene is TRBV5-1, the J gene TRBJ2-1; TRBD1 is a possible D gene (6 bases). Germline CDR1 and CDR2: SGHRS and YFSETQ. This CDR3 is 16 amino acids long. V gave up 3 bases and J gave up 4 bases, with 17 bases separating them. DNA for the CDR3: TGCGCCAGCAGCTGGCGGTACAGGGCCCCGTACAATGAGCAGTTCTTC. Protein product: CASSWRYRAPYNEQFF. Supplemented by reference TRBV5-1 and TRBJ2-1, the full variable domain reads KAGVTQTPRYLIKTRGQQVTLSCSPISGHRSVSWYQQTPGQGLQFLFEYFSETQRNKGNFPGRFSGRQFSNSRSEMNVSTLELGDSALYLCASSWRYRAPYNEQFFGPGTRLTVL.

This clonotype was observed at least ten times. This chain connects TRBV28 to TRBJ1-5; TRBD1 matches 10 bases. The CDR3 is 16 amino acids. The germline V gene encodes CDR1 MDHEN and CDR2 SYDVKM. The V segment lost 10 bases and the J segment 7 bases; nucleotides outside the gene matches: 16. The CDR3 here is CATKVLGGQGYQPQHF. CDR3 nucleotide sequence: TGTGCCACCAAGGTCCTAGGGGGACAGGGGTACCAGCCCCAGCATTTT.

This clonotype has a count of ten or more. V and J are TRBV5-1 and TRBJ2-1; no reliable D call. Germline V gene sequence: CDR1 SGHRS, CDR2 YFSETQ. The CDR3 has 16 amino acids. V lost 1 base and J lost 0, with 11 bases in between. CDR3: CASSLLGMSSYNEQFF. The CDR3 nucleotides read TGCGCCAGCAGCTTGTTAGGGATGAGCTCCTACAATGAGCAGTTCTTC. The variable domain in full, completed from reference TRBV5-1 and TRBJ2-1, reads KAGVTQTPRYLIKTRGQQVTLSCSPISGHRSVSWYQQTPGQGLQFLFEYFSETQRNKGNFPGRFSGRQFSNSRSEMNVSTLELGDSALYLCASSLLGMSSYNEQFFGPGTRLTVL.

V is TRBV20-1 and J is TRBJ2-7; D is tentatively TRBD1 or TRBD2 (5 bases each). The CDR3 is 18 amino acids. V was cut by 6 bases and J by 4 bases, with 31 bases left in between. Germline CDR1 reads DFQATT; CDR2 reads SNEGSKA (reference sequence). The DNA for the CDR3 is TGCAGTGCGGATGAAAGAGGGCCCGACAGTGGAAGAAGGTACGAGCAGTACTTC. Its protein product is CSADERGPDSGRRYEQYF.